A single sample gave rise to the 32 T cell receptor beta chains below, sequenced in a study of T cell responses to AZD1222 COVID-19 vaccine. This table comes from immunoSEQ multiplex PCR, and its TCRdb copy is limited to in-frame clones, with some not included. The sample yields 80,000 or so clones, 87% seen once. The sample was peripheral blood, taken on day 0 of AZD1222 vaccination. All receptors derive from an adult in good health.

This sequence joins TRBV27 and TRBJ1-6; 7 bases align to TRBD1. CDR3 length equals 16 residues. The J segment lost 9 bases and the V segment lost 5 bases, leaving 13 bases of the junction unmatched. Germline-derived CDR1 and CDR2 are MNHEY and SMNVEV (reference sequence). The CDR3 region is CASSPGIDRVRSPLHF. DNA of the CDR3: TGTGCCAGCAGTCCGGGAATCGACAGGGTTCGTTCACCCCTCCACTTT.

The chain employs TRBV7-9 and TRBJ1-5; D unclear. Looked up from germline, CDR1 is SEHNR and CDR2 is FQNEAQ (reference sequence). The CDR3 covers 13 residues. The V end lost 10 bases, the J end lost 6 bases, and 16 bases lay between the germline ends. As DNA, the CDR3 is TGTGCCACGAGTAGGACGGAAGGTCAGCCCCAGCATTTT. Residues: CATSRTEGQPQHF.

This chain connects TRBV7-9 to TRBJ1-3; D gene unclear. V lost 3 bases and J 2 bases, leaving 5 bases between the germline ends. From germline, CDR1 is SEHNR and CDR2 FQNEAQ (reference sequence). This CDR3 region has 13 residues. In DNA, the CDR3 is TGTGCCAGCAGCTTCATGGCTGGAAACACCATATATTTT. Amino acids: CASSFMAGNTIYF.

CDR3 DNA sequence: TGTGCCAGCAGCCAAGACGACCGCCCAGGGGCCTACAATGAGCAGTTCTTC. It codes for CASSQDDRPGAYNEQFF. The chain joins TRBV4-2 to TRBJ2-1; a possible D gene is TRBD1 (6 bases). V was pared by 0 bases and J by 2 bases, with 14 bases between. Germline lookup yields CDR1 LGHNA and CDR2 YNFKEQ. CDR3 length: 17 residues.

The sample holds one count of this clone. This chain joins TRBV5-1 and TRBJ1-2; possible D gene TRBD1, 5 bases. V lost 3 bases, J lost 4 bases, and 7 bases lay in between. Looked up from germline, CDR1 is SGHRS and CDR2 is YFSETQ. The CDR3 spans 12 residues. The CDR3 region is CASSSTVYGYTF. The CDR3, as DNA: TGCGCCAGCAGCTCGACAGTCTATGGCTACACCTTC.

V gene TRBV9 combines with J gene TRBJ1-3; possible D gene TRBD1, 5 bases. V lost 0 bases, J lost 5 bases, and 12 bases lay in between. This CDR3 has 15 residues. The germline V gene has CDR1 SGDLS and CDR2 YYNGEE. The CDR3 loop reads CASSVEGQGRNTIYF. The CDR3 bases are TGTGCCAGCAGCGTAGAGGGTCAGGGTAGAAACACCATATATTTT.

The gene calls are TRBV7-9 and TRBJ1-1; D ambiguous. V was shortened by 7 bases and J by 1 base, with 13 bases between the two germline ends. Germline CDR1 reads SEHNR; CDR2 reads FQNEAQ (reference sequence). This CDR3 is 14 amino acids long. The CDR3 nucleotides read TGTGCCAGCATCCCTGACACTCAGAACACTGAAGCTTTCTTT. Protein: CASIPDTQNTEAFF.

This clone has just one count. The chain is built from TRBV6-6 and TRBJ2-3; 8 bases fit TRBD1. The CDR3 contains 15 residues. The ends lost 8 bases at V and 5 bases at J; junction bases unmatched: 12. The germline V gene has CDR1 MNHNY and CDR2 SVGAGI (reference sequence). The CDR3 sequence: CASSDGQGKLDTQYF. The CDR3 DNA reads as TGTGCCAGCTCCGACGGACAGGGAAAGTTAGATACGCAGTATTTT.

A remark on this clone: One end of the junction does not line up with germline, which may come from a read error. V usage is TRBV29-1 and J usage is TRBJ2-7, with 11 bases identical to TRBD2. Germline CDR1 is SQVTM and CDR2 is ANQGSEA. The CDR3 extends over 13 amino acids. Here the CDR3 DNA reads TGCAGCGTATATTCCGGGACTAGCGGAAGGCGCGTCTTC. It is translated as CSVYSGTSGRRVF.

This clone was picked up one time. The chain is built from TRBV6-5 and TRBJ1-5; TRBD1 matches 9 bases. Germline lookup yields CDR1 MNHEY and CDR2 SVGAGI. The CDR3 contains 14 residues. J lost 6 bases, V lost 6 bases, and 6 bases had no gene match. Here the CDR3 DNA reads TGTGCCAGCAGGGGACAGGGTCTAGGTCAGCCCCAGCATTTT. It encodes CASRGQGLGQPQHF.

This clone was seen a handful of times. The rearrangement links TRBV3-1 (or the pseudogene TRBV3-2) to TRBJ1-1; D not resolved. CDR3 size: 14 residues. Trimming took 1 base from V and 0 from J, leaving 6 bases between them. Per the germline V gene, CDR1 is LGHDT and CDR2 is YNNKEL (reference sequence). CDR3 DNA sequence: TGTGCCAGCAGCCAAGGTGACCTGAACACTGAAGCTTTCTTT. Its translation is CASSQGDLNTEAFF.

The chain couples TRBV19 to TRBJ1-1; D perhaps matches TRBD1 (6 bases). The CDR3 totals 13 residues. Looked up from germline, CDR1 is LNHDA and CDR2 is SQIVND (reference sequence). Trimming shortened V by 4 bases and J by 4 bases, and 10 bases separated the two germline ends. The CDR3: CASSSQGSTEAFF. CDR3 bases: TGTGCCAGTAGTAGCCAGGGGAGCACTGAAGCTTTCTTT.

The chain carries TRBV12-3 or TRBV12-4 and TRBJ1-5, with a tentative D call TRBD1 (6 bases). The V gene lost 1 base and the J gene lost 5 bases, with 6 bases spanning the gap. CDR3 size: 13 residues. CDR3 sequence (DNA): TGTGCCAGCAGTTTAGGGGGGCATCAGCCCCAGCATTTT. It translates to CASSLGGHQPQHF.

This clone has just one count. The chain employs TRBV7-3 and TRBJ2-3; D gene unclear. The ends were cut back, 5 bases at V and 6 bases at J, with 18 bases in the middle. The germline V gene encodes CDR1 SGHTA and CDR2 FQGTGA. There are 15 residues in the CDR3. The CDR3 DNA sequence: TGTGCCAGCAGCCCCACGGACCGCAGCCGGGATACGCAGTATTTT. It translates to CASSPTDRSRDTQYF.

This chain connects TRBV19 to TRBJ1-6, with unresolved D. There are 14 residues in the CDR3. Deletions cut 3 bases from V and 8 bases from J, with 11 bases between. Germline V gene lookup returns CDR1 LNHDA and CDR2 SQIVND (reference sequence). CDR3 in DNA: TGTGCCAGTAGTATTTTACGGGTGGATTCACCCCTCCACTTT. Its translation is CASSILRVDSPLHF.

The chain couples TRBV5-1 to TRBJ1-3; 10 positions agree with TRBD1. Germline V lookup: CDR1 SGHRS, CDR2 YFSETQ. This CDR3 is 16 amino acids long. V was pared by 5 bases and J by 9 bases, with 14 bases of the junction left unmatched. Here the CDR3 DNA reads TGCGCCAGCAGGTCCGGGACAGGGGATTTTGGGGGCACCATATATTTT. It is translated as CASRSGTGDFGGTIYF. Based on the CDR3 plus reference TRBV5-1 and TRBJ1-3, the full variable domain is KAGVTQTPRYLIKTRGQQVTLSCSPISGHRSVSWYQQTPGQGLQFLFEYFSETQRNKGNFPGRFSGRQFSNSRSEMNVSTLELGDSALYLCASRSGTGDFGGTIYFGEGSWLTVV.

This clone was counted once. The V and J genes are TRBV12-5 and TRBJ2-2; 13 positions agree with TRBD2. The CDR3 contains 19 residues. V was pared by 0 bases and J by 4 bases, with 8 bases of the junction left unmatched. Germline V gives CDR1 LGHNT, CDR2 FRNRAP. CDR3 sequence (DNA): TGTGCTAGTGGTTTGGTACGGACTAGCGGGAGCCCGGCCACCGGGGAGCTGTTTTTT. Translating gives CASGLVRTSGSPATGELFF.

For the CDR3, the DNA is TGTGCCAGCCTTCCCGGGAACCAAGAGACCCAGTACTTC. Its protein is CASLPGNQETQYF. This rearrangement joins TRBV2 to TRBJ2-5; D is possibly TRBD2 (5 bases). V dropped 8 bases and J dropped 0 bases, with 10 bases sitting between them. Per the germline V gene, CDR1 is SNHLY and CDR2 is FYNNEI. The CDR3 runs 13 residues.

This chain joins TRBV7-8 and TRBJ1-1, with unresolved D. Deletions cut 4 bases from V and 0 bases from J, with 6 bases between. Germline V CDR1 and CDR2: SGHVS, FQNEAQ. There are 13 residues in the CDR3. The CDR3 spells CASSSQMNTEAFF. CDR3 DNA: TGTGCCAGCAGCTCTCAGATGAACACTGAAGCTTTCTTT.

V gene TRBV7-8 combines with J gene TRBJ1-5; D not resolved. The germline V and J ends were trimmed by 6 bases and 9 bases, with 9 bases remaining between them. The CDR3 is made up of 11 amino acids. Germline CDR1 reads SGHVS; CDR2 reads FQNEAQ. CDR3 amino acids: CASSSLGPQHF. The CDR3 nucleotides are TGTGCCAGCAGTTCTCTAGGGCCCCAGCATTTT.

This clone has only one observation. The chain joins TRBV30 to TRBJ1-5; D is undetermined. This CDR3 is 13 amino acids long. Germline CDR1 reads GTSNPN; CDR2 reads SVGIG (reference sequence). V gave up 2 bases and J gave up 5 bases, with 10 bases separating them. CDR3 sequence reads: CAWSKGRDQPQHF. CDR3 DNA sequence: TGTGCCTGGAGTAAGGGTAGGGATCAGCCCCAGCATTTT.

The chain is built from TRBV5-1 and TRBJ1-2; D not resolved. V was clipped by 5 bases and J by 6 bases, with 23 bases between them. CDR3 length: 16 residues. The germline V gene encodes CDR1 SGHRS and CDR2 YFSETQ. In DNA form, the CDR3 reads TGCGCCAGCAGTCGAGGTGTTGGGCGTCGTGGACATGGCTACACCTTC. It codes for CASSRGVGRRGHGYTF.

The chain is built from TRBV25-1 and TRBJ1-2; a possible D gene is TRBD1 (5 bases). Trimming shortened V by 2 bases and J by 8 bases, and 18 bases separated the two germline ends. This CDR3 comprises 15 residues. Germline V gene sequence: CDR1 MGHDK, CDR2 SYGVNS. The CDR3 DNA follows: TGTGCCAGCAGTGAAGGTGGGACGGCAGGGAACGGCTACACCTTC. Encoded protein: CASSEGGTAGNGYTF.

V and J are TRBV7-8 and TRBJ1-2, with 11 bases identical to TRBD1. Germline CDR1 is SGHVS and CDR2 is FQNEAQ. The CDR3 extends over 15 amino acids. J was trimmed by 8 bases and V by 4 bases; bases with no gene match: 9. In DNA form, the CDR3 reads TGTGCCAGCAGCTCCGCCGGGACAGGGGGGGGCGGCTACACCTTC. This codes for CASSSAGTGGGGYTF.

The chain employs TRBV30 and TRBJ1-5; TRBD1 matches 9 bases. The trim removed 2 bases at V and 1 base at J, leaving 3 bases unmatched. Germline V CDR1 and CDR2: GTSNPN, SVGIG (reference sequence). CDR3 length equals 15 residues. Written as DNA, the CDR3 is TGTGCCTGGAGTCCCGGGACAGGGAGCAATCAGCCCCAGCATTTT. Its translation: CAWSPGTGSNQPQHF.

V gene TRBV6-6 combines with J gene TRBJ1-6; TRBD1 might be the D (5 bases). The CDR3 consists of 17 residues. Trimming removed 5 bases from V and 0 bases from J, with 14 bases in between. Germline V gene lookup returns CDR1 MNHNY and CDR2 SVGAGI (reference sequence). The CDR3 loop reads CASSLDPGGSYNSPLHF. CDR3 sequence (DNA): TGTGCCAGCAGTCTAGACCCGGGGGGCTCCTATAATTCACCCCTCCACTTT.

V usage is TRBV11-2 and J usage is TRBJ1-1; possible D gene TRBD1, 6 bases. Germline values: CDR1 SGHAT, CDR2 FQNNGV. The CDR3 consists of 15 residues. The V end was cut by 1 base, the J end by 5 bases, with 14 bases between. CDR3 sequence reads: CASSLVLGGGTEAFF. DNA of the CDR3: TGTGCCAGCAGCTTAGTTCTAGGGGGTGGTACTGAAGCTTTCTTT.

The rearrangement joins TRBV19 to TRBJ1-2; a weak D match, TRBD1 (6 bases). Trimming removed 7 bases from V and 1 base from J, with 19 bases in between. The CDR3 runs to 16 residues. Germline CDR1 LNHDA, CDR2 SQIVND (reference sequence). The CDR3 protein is CASISRGTLGNYGYTF. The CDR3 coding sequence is TGTGCCAGTATTTCTAGGGGGACACTCGGTAACTATGGCTACACCTTC. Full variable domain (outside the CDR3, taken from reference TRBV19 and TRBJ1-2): DGGITQSPKYLFRKEGQNVTLSCEQNLNHDAMYWYRQDPGQGLRLIYYSQIVNDFQKGDIAEGYSVSREKKESFPLTVTSAQKNPTAFYLCASISRGTLGNYGYTFGSGTRLTVV.

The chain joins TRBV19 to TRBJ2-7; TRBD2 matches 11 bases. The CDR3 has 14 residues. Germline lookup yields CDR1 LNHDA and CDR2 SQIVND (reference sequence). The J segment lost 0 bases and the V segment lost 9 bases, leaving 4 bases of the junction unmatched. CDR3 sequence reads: CASRLAGNSYEQYF. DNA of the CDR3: TGTGCCAGCAGACTAGCGGGGAACTCCTACGAGCAGTACTTC.

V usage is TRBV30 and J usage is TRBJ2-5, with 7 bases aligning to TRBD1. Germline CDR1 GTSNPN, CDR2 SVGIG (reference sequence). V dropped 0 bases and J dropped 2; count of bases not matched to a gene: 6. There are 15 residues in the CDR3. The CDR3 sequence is CAWSVGGNRQETQYF. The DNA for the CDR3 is TGTGCCTGGAGTGTAGGGGGCAACCGACAAGAGACCCAGTACTTC.

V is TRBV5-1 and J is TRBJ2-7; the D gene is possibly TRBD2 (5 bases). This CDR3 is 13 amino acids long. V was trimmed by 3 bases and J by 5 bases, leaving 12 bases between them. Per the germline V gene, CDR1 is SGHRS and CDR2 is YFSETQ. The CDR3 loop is CASSSGLADEQYF. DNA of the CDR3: TGCGCCAGCAGCTCGGGGTTGGCTGACGAGCAGTACTTC. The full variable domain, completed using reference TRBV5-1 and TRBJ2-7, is KAGVTQTPRYLIKTRGQQVTLSCSPISGHRSVSWYQQTPGQGLQFLFEYFSETQRNKGNFPGRFSGRQFSNSRSEMNVSTLELGDSALYLCASSSGLADEQYFGPGTRLTVT.

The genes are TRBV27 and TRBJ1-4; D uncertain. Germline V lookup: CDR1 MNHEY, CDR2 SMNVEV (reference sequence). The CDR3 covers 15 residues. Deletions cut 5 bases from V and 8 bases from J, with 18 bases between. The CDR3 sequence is CASSPFEDPTEKLFF. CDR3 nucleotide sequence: TGTGCCAGCAGTCCCTTTGAGGATCCTACCGAAAAACTGTTTTTT.